This T cell receptor beta chain originates from a study of T cell repertoires in cytomegalovirus infection. Overall study findings and caveats: Carriage of CMV together with the relevant HLA was identifiable through cumulative public TCR beta family frequency.

V was clipped by 2 bases and J by 2 bases, with 6 bases between them. CDR3 length: 14 amino acids. Germline V gives CDR1 MNHEY, CDR2 SVGAGI. TCRdb reprocessed the reads via MiXCR and lists one record per CDR3 protein. The data show 650,000 to 900,000 distinct CDR3 sequences, roughly 29% seen once. In regard to this clonotype: Its antigen is not known.

This chain joins TRBV6-5 and TRBJ2-2; the D is unclear. The specimen comprised cultured CD8+ T cells from PBMCs, sampled from culture after CMV antigen stimulation. The sequence came from a human donor in good health (CMV status not recorded). Some clones in this sample may be carry-over from other donors' samples. The CDR3, as DNA: TGTGCCAGCAGTTACCCCCTTAACACCGGGGAGCTGTTTTTT. Residues: CASSYPLNTGELFF.